Following are 10 T cell receptor beta chains from one sample sequenced in a study of shared clonotypes between healthy human individuals. The data were produced by immunoSEQ multiplex PCR, yet TCRdb's version contains in-frame clones alone and is incomplete. The data contain about 510,000 clones, 60% to 85% of them singletons. The sequencing sample was made of PBMCs. These receptors came from a middle-aged woman in good health. Some clones in this sample may be carry-over from other donors' samples.

This clone has only one observation. The genes are TRBV10-1 and TRBJ2-3, with D unclear. V lost 4 bases and J 4 bases, leaving 9 bases between the germline ends. CDR3 length: 13 residues. Germline values: CDR1 WNHNN, CDR2 SYGVQD (reference sequence). This CDR3 is CASSGQRADTQYF. The CDR3 region has the DNA TGCGCCAGCAGTGGGCAGCGCGCAGATACGCAGTATTTT.

This clone was seen only once. V and J are TRBV27 and TRBJ2-7, with TRBD2 matching over 8 bases. From germline, CDR1 is MNHEY and CDR2 SMNVEV (reference sequence). The V and J ends lost 4 bases and 4 bases, in that order; junction bases with no gene match: 6. CDR3 length: 14 residues. CDR3 amino acids: CASSWFGRDYEQYF. In DNA, the CDR3 is TGTGCCAGCAGTTGGTTCGGGAGGGATTACGAGCAGTACTTC.

This clone was seen a few times. V and J are TRBV4-1 and TRBJ1-5, with D unclear. This CDR3 comprises 13 residues. The germline CDR1 and CDR2 sequences are MGHRA and YSYEKL. Trimming took off 2 bases at V and 4 bases at J, with 6 bases between the two ends. The CDR3 spells CASSQSLNQPQHF. The CDR3 DNA sequence: TGCGCCAGCAGCCAATCATTAAATCAGCCCCAGCATTTT.

There are a few counts of this clone. The genes are TRBV4-3 and TRBJ1-2, with 7 bases identical to TRBD1. CDR1 is LGHNA, CDR2 YSLEER, per germline. J gave up 4 bases and V 0 bases, and 8 bases lay outside the gene matches. CDR3 length: 16 residues. The CDR3 bases are TGCGCCAGCAGCCAAGAAGGGGGCTCAGGGCGCTATGGCTACACCTTC. It codes for CASSQEGGSGRYGYTF.

This clone was picked up a small number of times. The chain couples TRBV6-6 to TRBJ2-3; D gene uncertain. Germline CDR1 is MNHNY and CDR2 is SVGAGI (reference sequence). There are 15 residues in the CDR3. Deletions cut 0 bases from V and 6 bases from J, with 13 bases between. CDR3 bases: TGTGCCAGCAGTTACTCGTTACTCCAAGCCGATACGCAGTATTTT. Protein product: CASSYSLLQADTQYF.

The V call is TRBV28, the J call TRBJ1-2; 10 positions match TRBD1. This CDR3 is 20 amino acids long. Germline-derived CDR1 and CDR2 are MDHEN and SYDVKM. The V segment lost 3 bases and the J segment 8 bases; nucleotides outside the gene matches: 24. For the CDR3, the DNA is TGTGCCAGCAGTTTTTGGGGTTTGGGACAGGGGTCGACGGGCGGGGACGGCTACACCTTC. Translated, it gives CASSFWGLGQGSTGGDGYTF.

The chain links TRBV15 to TRBJ2-4; 10 positions match TRBD2. Germline CDR1 LNHNV, CDR2 YYDKDF (reference sequence). The V segment lost 1 base and the J segment 6 bases; nucleotides outside the gene matches: 6. This CDR3 contains 16 residues. Here the CDR3 reads CATSRALAGVGNIQYF. CDR3 DNA sequence: TGTGCCACCAGCAGAGCCCTAGCGGGAGTTGGAAACATTCAGTACTTC.

V is TRBV28 and J is TRBJ1-1, with a possible D match to TRBD1 (5 bases). The CDR3 contains 14 residues. The germline V and J ends were trimmed by 6 bases and 4 bases, with 15 bases remaining between them. From germline, CDR1 is MDHEN and CDR2 SYDVKM. The CDR3 DNA is TGTGCCAGCAGGGAGTACAGGCCGGCCACTGAAGCTTTCTTT. As protein: CASREYRPATEAFF.

This clone showed up just once. The same CDR3 arises from other DNA sequences in this sample as well. The rearrangement uses TRBV6-4 and TRBJ2-3; the match to TRBD2 covers 7 bases. The germline V gene has CDR1 MRHNA and CDR2 SNTAGT. The CDR3 contains 14 residues. With V trimmed by 3 bases and J by 0 bases, 0 bases remained unmatched. The CDR3 loop reads CASSELASTDTQYF. CDR3 nucleotides: TGTGCCAGCAGTGAACTAGCGAGCACAGATACGCAGTATTTT.

The rearrangement links TRBV28 to TRBJ2-6; possible D gene TRBD2, 5 bases. Germline-derived CDR1 and CDR2 are MDHEN and SYDVKM. With 6 bases removed from V and 0 bases from J, the gap between germline ends came to 12 bases. This CDR3 is built from 16 residues. The CDR3 bases are TGTGCCAGCAGCACTGCCGGGGACTCTGGGGCCAACGTCCTGACTTTC. This codes for CASSTAGDSGANVLTF.